The entry below describes one T cell receptor beta chain. Its antigen is unidentified. The data originate from a study of T cell responses to AZD1222 COVID-19 vaccine. Study information: Pooled samples include second doses given at about 4 or 12 weeks. Study-wide findings and caveats: An increase in Spike-specific TCR breadth and depth was observed after two AZD1222 doses.

Profiled with immunoSEQ multiplex PCR; TCRdb holds only in-frame clones, not every one. This table holds 130,000 to 150,000 clones, under 95% found once. Trimming took off 7 bases at V and 0 bases at J, with 9 bases between the two ends. The CDR3 extends over 14 amino acids. Germline assignment: CDR1 LNHDA and CDR2 SQIVND (reference sequence). The chain recombines TRBV19 with TRBJ1-4; possibly TRBD1 for D (6 bases). This sequence was found in an adult in good health. Sequencing was performed on peripheral blood, taken on day 0 of AZD1222 vaccination. The CDR3 spells CASTRTATNEKLFF. The CDR3 DNA is TGTGCCAGTACCCGGACAGCAACTAATGAAAAACTGTTTTTT.